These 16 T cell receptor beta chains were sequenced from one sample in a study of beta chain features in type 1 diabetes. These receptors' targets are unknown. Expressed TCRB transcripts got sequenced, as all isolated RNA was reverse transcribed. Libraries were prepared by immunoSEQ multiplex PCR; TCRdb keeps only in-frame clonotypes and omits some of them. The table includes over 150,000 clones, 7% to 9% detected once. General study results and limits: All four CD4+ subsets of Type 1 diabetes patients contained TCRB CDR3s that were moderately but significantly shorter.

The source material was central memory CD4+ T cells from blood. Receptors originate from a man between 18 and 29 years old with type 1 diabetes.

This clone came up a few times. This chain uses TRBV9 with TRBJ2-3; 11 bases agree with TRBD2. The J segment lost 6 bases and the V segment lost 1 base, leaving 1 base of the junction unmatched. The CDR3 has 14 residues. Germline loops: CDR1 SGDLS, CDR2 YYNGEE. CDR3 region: CASSVRLAGDTQYF. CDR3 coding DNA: TGTGCCAGCAGCGTACGACTAGCGGGGGATACGCAGTATTTT.

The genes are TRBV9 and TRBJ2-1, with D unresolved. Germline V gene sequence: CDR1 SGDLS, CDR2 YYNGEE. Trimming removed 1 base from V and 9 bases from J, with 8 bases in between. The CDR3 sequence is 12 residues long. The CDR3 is CASSVPRSEQFF. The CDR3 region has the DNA TGTGCCAGCAGCGTACCTCGGTCTGAGCAGTTCTTC.

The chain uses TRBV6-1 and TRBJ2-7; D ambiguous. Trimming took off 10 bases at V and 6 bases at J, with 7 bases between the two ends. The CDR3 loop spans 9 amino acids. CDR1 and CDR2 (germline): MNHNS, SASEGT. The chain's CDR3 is CATTSEQYF. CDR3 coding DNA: TGTGCCACCACATCCGAGCAGTACTTC.

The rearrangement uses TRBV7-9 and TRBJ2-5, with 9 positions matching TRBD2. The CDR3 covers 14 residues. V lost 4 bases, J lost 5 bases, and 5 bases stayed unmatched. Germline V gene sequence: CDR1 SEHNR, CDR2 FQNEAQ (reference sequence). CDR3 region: CASSSSGTMETQYF. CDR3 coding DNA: TGTGCCAGCAGCTCTAGCGGGACCATGGAGACCCAGTACTTC.

CDR3 sequence (DNA): TGTGCCGCAACGGGATTAACTAATGAAAAACTGTTTTTT. Translating gives CAATGLTNEKLFF. This chain uses TRBV30 with TRBJ1-4; D not certain. Germline V gives CDR1 GTSNPN, CDR2 SVGIG (reference sequence). This CDR3 is built from 13 residues. Trimming stripped 8 bases from V and 1 base from J, with 11 bases between.

The DNA of the CDR3 is TGTGCCACCGGACTAGCGGGGTTGGAGTACTTC. It specifies CATGLAGLEYF. This chain connects TRBV6-1 to TRBJ2-7; 12 nucleotides line up with TRBD2. The CDR3 extends over 11 amino acids. V lost 10 bases and J lost 11; bases outside the gene matches: 6. CDR1 and CDR2 (germline): MNHNS, SASEGT.

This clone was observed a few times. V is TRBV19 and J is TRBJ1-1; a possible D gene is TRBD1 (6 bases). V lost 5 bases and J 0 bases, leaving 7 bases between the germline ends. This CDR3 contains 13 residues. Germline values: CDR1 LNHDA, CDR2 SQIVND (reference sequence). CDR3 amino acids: CASSGQLNTEAFF. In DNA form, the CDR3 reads TGTGCCAGTAGTGGACAGCTGAACACTGAAGCTTTCTTT.

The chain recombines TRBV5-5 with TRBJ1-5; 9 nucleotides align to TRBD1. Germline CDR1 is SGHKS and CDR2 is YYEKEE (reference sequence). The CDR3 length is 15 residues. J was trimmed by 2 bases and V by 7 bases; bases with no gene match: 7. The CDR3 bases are TGTGCCAGCGGGGAACAGGGGGCTGGCAATCAGCCCCAGCATTTT. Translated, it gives CASGEQGAGNQPQHF. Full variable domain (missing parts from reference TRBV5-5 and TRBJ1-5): DAGVTQSPTHLIKTRGQQVTLRCSPISGHKSVSWYQQVLGQGPQFIFQYYEKEERGRGNFPDRFSARQFPNYSSELNVNALLLGDSALYLCASGEQGAGNQPQHFGDGTRLSIL.

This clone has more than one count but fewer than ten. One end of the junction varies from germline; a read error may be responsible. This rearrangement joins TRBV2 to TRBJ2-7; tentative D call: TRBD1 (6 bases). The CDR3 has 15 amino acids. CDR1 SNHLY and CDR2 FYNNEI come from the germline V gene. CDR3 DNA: TGTGCCAGCAGTGCTCAGGGGATCCCCTCCAACGAGCAGTACTTC. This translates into CASSAQGIPSNEQYF.

CDR3 DNA sequence: TGTGCCAGCAGAAGACAAGTGAACACTGAAGCTTTCTTT. Amino acids: CASRRQVNTEAFF. The V call is TRBV6-5, the J call TRBJ1-1; no firm D call. V was clipped by 6 bases and J by 0 bases, with 8 bases between them. Germline CDR1 reads MNHEY; CDR2 reads SVGAGI. CDR3 length equals 13 residues.

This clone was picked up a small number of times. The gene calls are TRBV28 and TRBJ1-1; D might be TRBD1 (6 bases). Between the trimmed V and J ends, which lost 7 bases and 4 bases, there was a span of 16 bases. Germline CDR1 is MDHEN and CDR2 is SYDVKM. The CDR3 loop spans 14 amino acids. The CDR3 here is CASKGGGSGTEAFF. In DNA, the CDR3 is TGTGCCAGCAAGGGAGGGGGGTCGGGCACTGAAGCTTTCTTT.

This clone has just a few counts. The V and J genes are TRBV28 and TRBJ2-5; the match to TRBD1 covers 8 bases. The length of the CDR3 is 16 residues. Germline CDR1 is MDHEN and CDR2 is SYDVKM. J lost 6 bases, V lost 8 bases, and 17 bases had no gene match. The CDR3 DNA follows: TGTGCCAGCCCCTCACCCCGGACAGGGAGTGGTAAGACCCAGTACTTC. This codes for CASPSPRTGSGKTQYF.

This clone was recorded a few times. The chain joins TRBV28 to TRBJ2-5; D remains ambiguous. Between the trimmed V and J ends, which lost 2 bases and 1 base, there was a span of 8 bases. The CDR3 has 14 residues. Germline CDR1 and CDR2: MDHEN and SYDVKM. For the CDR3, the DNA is TGTGCCAGCAGTTTAGGTTCAGTCCAAGAGACCCAGTACTTC. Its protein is CASSLGSVQETQYF.

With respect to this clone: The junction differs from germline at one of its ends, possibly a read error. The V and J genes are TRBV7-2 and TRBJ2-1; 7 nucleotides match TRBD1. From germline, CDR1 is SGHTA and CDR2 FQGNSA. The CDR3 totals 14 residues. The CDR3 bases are TGCGCCAGCAGCCAAGCCGACAGGGTTGGTGAGCAGTTCTTC. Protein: CASSQADRVGEQFF.

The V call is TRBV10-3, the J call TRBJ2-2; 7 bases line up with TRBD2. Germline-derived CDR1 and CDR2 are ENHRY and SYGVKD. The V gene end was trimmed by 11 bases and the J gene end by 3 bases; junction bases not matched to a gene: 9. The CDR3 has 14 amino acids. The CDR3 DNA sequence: TGTGCCCACAGAGCGGGAATGGACACCGGGGAGCTGTTTTTT. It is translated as CAHRAGMDTGELFF.

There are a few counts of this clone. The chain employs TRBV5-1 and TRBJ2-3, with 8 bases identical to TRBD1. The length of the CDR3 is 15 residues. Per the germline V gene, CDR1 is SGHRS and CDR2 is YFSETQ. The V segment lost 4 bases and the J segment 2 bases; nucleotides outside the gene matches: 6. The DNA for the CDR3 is TGCGCCAGCAGCCGATCGGGACAGGCCACAGATACGCAGTATTTT. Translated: CASSRSGQATDTQYF.